Shown below are 15 T cell receptor beta chains from a single sample sequenced in a study of tumor-infiltrating lymphocytes in primary liver carcinoma (dated 2017 in TCRdb). RNA from unsorted whole blood was extracted with TRIzol reagent, and germline DNA was obtained with the DNeasy Blood & Tissue kit. Sequencing was carried out with an Illumina HiSeq 2500. TCRbeta-specific cDNA was reverse-transcribed from 500 ng total RNA using a constant-region primer and ProtoScript II reverse transcriptase. Three nested multiplex PCR rounds, following a slightly modified ARM-PCR procedure, were used to build the TCRbeta libraries. Each of the first two PCR rounds ran for 9 to 10 cycles using multiplex TRBV1-TRBV30 forward primers together with a Cbeta reverse primer. TCRdb reworked the public reads: Q25 trimming with fastp, MiXCR clone assembly, productive beta chains retained. Entries that share a CDR3 protein sequence are merged under the most common genes and DNA. In this sample the table shows roughly 330,000 distinct CDR3 sequences, around three fifths of which occur a single time. About 6% of the sample is held by the ten biggest clonotypes.

Sequenced: peripheral blood. The receptors originated from a middle-aged man with primary liver carcinoma and hepatitis B virus infection.

A remark on this clonotype: This may be a read error: a much more frequent sequence differs by one nucleotide. This chain links TRBV6-2 or TRBV6-3 with TRBJ2-2; 10 nucleotides align to TRBD2. Germline trimming cut 8 bases from V and 3 bases from J; bases unmatched to any gene: 9. The CDR3 is 16 amino acids. CDR1 is MNHEY and CDR2 is SVGEGT in the germline V gene. CDR3 residues: CASGHLLAGDTGELFF. The CDR3 DNA follows: TGTGCCAGCGGACACCTCCTAGCGGGAGACACCGGGGAGCTGTTTTTT.

The chain combines TRBV28 with TRBJ1-6; D is unresolved. Trimming took off 6 bases at V and 14 bases at J, with 14 bases between the two ends. Germline assignment: CDR1 MDHEN and CDR2 SYDVKM. The CDR3 loop spans 12 amino acids. For the CDR3, the DNA is TGTGCCAGCAGCCCACCTAAAAGGACCCTCCACTTT. Its protein product is CASSPPKRTLHF.

For this clonotype: One junction end does not reproduce the germline sequence, and a read error may be involved. This sequence joins TRBV12-3 or TRBV12-4 and TRBJ2-7, with 10 bases matching TRBD1. The CDR3 covers 13 residues. CDR3 DNA sequence: TGCGCCAGCAGTTCCTGGACAGGGGGAGAGCAGTACTTC. It is translated as CASSSWTGGEQYF.

A note on this clonotype: A read error may produce the germline difference seen at one junction end. The rearrangement uses TRBV11-2 and TRBJ2-1, with D perhaps matching TRBD2 (6 bases). The CDR3 is 16 residues long. Germline lookup yields CDR1 SGHAT and CDR2 FQNNGV. The CDR3 spells CASSFQTPAGKDELFF. The CDR3 DNA sequence: TGTGCCAGCAGCTTTCAAACCCCAGCGGGTAAGGATGAGCTGTTCTTC.

This chain links TRBV11-2 with TRBJ2-5, with D perhaps TRBD2 (5 bases). The length of the CDR3 is 12 residues. V was cut by 2 bases and J by 8 bases, with 9 bases left in between. CDR1 SGHAT and CDR2 FQNNGV come from the germline V gene. CDR3 coding DNA: TGTGCCAGCAGCTTAATGGGAGACACCCAGTACTTC. Its protein product is CASSLMGDTQYF.

This clonotype appeared many times. The chain recombines TRBV6-1 with TRBJ1-2; 7 positions agree with TRBD1. V lost 4 bases and J lost 6; bases outside the gene matches: 11. The V gene's germline CDR1 is MNHNS and CDR2 SASEGT. The length of the CDR3 is 15 residues. The CDR3 coding sequence is TGTGCCAGCAGTGTGGGGGACAGTGCCGTACATGGCTACACCTTC. This translates into CASSVGDSAVHGYTF.

A word on this clonotype: A much larger clonotype is one base distant, so this may be a read error. The CDR3 DNA reads as TGTGCCAGCAGCTTATCAGGGATCTCCTACGAGCTGTACTTC. It specifies CASSLSGISYELYF. V usage is TRBV7-9 and J usage is TRBJ2-7; possible D gene TRBD1, 5 bases. Per the germline V gene, CDR1 is SEHNR and CDR2 is FQNEAQ (reference sequence). The CDR3 extends over 14 amino acids.

The chain is built from TRBV6-6 and TRBJ2-1, with D perhaps TRBD1 (7 bases). In germline, CDR1 is MNHNY, CDR2 SVGAGI (reference sequence). This CDR3 region has 12 residues. The V end lost 6 bases, the J end lost 7 bases, and 10 bases lay between the germline ends. CDR3 DNA sequence: TGTGCCAGCAGCGCAGGGGGGAATGAGCAGTTCTTC. Translation: CASSAGGNEQFF.

Comment on this clonotype: Germline is not matched at one junction end, which may reflect a read error. The chain joins TRBV12-3 or TRBV12-4 to TRBJ2-1; D is ambiguous. This CDR3 has 14 residues. CDR3 coding DNA: TGTGCCAGCTCGGCTAACCTTCCCTACAATGAGCAATTCTTC. This codes for CASSANLPYNEQFF.

There are a few counts of this clonotype. Relative to the germline gene, one junction end is altered; a read error may explain this. V is TRBV6-5 and J is TRBJ2-7; D is uncertain. The CDR3 consists of 13 residues. Germline CDR1 MNHEY, CDR2 SVGAGI. CDR3 DNA: TGTGCCAGCAGTTACCGCTCACGCTACAAGCAGTACTTC. This encodes CASSYRSRYKQYF.

This clonotype has ten or more counts. The chain links TRBV6-1 to TRBJ2-3; D unresolved. Trimming shortened V by 6 bases and J by 3 bases, and 19 bases separated the two germline ends. The CDR3 totals 16 residues. Germline assignment: CDR1 MNHNS and CDR2 SASEGT. The DNA of the CDR3 is TGTGCCAGCAGCGAAAGCCCTCTACTTTGGACAGATACGCAGTATTTT. Its translation: CASSESPLLWTDTQYF.

A remark on this clonotype: This may be a read error, as it is one base from a much larger clone. The chain employs TRBV6-5 and TRBJ2-7; the D is unclear. The germline gives CDR1 MNHEY, CDR2 SVGAGI. This CDR3 is 13 amino acids long. The V and J ends lost 8 bases and 3 bases respectively, with 14 bases between them. The DNA of the CDR3 is TGTGCCAGCGTATCCAGGTCTGACTACGAGCAGTACTTC. The encoded protein is CASVSRSDYEQYF.

This clonotype came up a few times. This may come from a read error, since a much larger clone is one base off. The rearrangement uses TRBV29-1 and TRBJ2-7; D is unresolved. CDR1 SQVTM and CDR2 ANQGSEA come from the germline V gene. Trimming pared 4 bases from V and 5 bases from J, leaving 9 bases between. This CDR3 is 11 amino acids long. Here the CDR3 reads CSVVSIHEQYF. CDR3 nucleotide sequence: TGCAGCGTTGTCTCCATCCACGAGCAGTACTTC.

J is TRBJ2-1 and V is TRBV12-3 or TRBV12-4, with 8 nucleotides matching TRBD2. The CDR3 runs to 15 residues. Germline trimming cut 5 bases from V and 6 bases from J; bases unmatched to any gene: 9. The CDR3 DNA reads TGTGCCAGCAGTCCGGGACTAGTGGGAGGCAATGAGCAGTTCTTC. Protein sequence: CASSPGLVGGNEQFF.

As to this clonotype: This may be a read error: a much more frequent sequence differs by one nucleotide. The CDR3 nucleotides are TGTGCCAGCAGTCCGGGACAGGAAAAGGGGGCTGAAGCTTTCTTT. Protein: CASSPGQEKGAEAFF. This chain links TRBV6-6 with TRBJ1-1, with TRBD1 matching over 8 bases. CDR3 length: 15 residues. V lost 5 bases to trimming and J lost 6 bases; unmatched junction nucleotides: 11. The germline V gene has CDR1 MNHNY and CDR2 SVGAGI (reference sequence).